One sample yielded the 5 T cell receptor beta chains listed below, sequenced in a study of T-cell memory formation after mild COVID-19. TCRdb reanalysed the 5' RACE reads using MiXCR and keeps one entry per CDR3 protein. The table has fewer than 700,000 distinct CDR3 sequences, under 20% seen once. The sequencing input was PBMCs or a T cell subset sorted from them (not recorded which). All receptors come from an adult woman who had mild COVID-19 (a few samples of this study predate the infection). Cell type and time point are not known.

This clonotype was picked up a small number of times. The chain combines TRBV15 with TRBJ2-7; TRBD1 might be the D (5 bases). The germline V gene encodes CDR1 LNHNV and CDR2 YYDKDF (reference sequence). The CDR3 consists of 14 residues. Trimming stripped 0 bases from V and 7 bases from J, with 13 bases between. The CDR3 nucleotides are TGTGCCACCAGCAGAGACAGGGCGAATCTGGAGCAGTACTTC. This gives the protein CATSRDRANLEQYF.

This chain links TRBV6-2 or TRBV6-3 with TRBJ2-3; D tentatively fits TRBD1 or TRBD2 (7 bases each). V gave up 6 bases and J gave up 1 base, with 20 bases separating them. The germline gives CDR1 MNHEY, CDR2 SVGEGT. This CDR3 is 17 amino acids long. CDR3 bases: TGTGCCAGCAGGCCAGGGGGGGCGGGGGACCGCACAGATACGCAGTATTTT. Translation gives CASRPGGAGDRTDTQYF.

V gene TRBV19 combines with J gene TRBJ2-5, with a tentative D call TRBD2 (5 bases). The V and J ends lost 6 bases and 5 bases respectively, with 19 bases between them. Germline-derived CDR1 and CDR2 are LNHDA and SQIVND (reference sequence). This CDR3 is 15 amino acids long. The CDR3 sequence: CASRGTGVSWETQYF. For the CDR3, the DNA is TGTGCCAGTAGAGGCACCGGGGTCTCATGGGAGACCCAGTACTTC.

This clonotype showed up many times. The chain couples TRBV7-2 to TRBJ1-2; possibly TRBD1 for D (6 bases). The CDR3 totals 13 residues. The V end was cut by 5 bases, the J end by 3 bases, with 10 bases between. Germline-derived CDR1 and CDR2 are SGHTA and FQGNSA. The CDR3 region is CASSLDSHYGYTF. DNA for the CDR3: TGTGCCAGCAGCCTGGACAGCCACTATGGCTACACCTTC. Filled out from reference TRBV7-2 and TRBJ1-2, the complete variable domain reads GAGVSQSPSNKVTEKGKDVELRCDPISGHTALYWYRQSLGQGLEFLIYFQGNSAPDKSGLPSDRFSAERTGGSVSTLTIQRTQQEDSAVYLCASSLDSHYGYTFGSGTRLTVV.

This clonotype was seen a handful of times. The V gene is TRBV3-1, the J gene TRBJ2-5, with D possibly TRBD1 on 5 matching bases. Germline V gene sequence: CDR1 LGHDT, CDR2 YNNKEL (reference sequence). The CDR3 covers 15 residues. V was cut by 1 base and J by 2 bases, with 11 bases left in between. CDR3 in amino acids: CASSQVMGQQETQYF. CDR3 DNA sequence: TGTGCCAGCAGCCAAGTGATGGGGCAGCAAGAGACCCAGTACTTC.